One sample yielded the 30 T cell receptor beta chains listed below, sequenced in a study of T cell responses to AZD1222 COVID-19 vaccine. Repertoires were generated with immunoSEQ multiplex PCR, while TCRdb's copy carries only in-frame clones and drops some. The sample consists of over 100,000 clones, approximately 90% of them appearing once. The sample consisted of peripheral blood, taken 28 days after the second AZD1222 dose. These receptors all stem from an adult who received the AZD1222 COVID-19 vaccine.

V and J are TRBV25-1 and TRBJ1-1, with TRBD1 as a possible D gene (6 bases). CDR1 MGHDK and CDR2 SYGVNS come from the germline V gene. V was shortened by 5 bases and J by 2 bases, with 12 bases between the two germline ends. The CDR3 has 14 amino acids. The CDR3 loop reads CASSPPTGNTEAFF. The DNA for the CDR3 is TGTGCCAGCAGTCCCCCGACAGGCAACACTGAAGCTTTCTTT.

The genes are TRBV10-1 and TRBJ2-2; TRBD1 matches 10 bases. The J segment lost 4 bases and the V segment lost 3 bases, leaving 5 bases of the junction unmatched. Germline lookup yields CDR1 WNHNN and CDR2 SYGVQD (reference sequence). The CDR3 is 16 amino acids. CDR3 loop: CASSEIRDRGTGELFF. Here the CDR3 DNA reads TGCGCCAGCAGTGAAATACGGGACAGGGGCACCGGGGAGCTGTTTTTT.

The chain carries TRBV30 and TRBJ2-1; TRBD2 matches 11 bases. V lost 0 bases and J lost 4; bases outside the gene matches: 5. CDR1 and CDR2 (germline): GTSNPN, SVGIG (reference sequence). The CDR3 consists of 16 residues. In nucleotides, the CDR3 is TGTGCCTGGAGTGTGCGGACTAGCGGGCTTTACAATGAGCAGTTCTTC. Amino acids: CAWSVRTSGLYNEQFF.

CDR3 protein: CASSSPISYEQYF. Written as DNA, the CDR3 is TGTGCCAGCAGCTCGCCCATATCCTACGAGCAGTACTTC. This chain joins TRBV28 and TRBJ2-7; no clear D. There are 13 residues in the CDR3. Germline V lookup: CDR1 MDHEN, CDR2 SYDVKM. V lost 6 bases and J lost 1, with 10 bases in between.

J is TRBJ1-2 and V is TRBV11-1; 7 nucleotides agree with TRBD1. Losses at the gene ends were 3 bases for V and 4 bases for J; bases not matched to a gene: 5. This CDR3 region has 14 residues. Germline values: CDR1 SGHAT, CDR2 FQDESV (reference sequence). CDR3 sequence reads: CASSLTGTAYGYTF. CDR3 DNA sequence: TGTGCCAGCAGCTTGACCGGGACAGCCTATGGCTACACCTTC.

The chain is built from TRBV27 and TRBJ1-4; maybe TRBD1 (5 bases). V lost 3 bases, J lost 4 bases, and 9 bases lay in between. The CDR3 has 14 residues. Looked up from germline, CDR1 is MNHEY and CDR2 is SMNVEV (reference sequence). CDR3 loop: CASSLSGLNEKLFF. CDR3 sequence (DNA): TGTGCCAGCAGTTTGTCGGGGCTTAATGAAAAACTGTTTTTT.

This chain links TRBV9 with TRBJ2-3; D is possibly TRBD2 (5 bases). Germline values: CDR1 SGDLS, CDR2 YYNGEE. The CDR3 contains 15 residues. V was cut by 4 bases and J by 4 bases, with 16 bases left in between. CDR3 loop: CASSPQAVPPDTQYF. As DNA, the CDR3 is TGTGCCAGCAGCCCCCAAGCGGTTCCCCCAGATACGCAGTATTTT.

This clone has a single count. The chain joins TRBV15 to TRBJ2-3, with D possibly being TRBD2 (5 bases). This CDR3 has 14 amino acids. Between the trimmed V and J ends, which lost 5 bases and 2 bases, there was a span of 11 bases. Germline loops: CDR1 LNHNV, CDR2 YYDKDF (reference sequence). CDR3 DNA sequence: TGTGCCACCAGCGTGCGAGCGGTCACAGATACGCAGTATTTT. Its protein is CATSVRAVTDTQYF.

This clone was counted once. The chain has TRBV7-2 and TRBJ1-1; TRBD1 agrees at 9 bases. The CDR3 contains 13 residues. V shed 5 bases, J shed 7 bases, and the junction held 5 bases outside the gene matches. Germline CDR1 is SGHTA and CDR2 is FQGNSA. DNA of the CDR3: TGTGCCAGCAGCCCACAGGGGGCAAGTGAAGCTTTCTTT. Its protein is CASSPQGASEAFF.

This rearrangement joins TRBV3-1 (or the pseudogene TRBV3-2) to TRBJ2-3; 9 bases are a match to TRBD2. Per germline, CDR1 LGHDT and CDR2 YNNKEL (reference sequence). The CDR3 covers 16 residues. V shed 4 bases, J shed 0 bases, and the junction held 5 bases outside the gene matches. CDR3 DNA sequence: TGTGCCAGCAGCCGGGGGCTAGCGGGGAGCACAGATACGCAGTATTTT. Its translation is CASSRGLAGSTDTQYF.

The genes are TRBV5-8 and TRBJ2-3, with TRBD2 matching 11 bases. This CDR3 spans 14 amino acids. CDR1 SGHTS and CDR2 YDEGEE come from the germline V gene. The trim removed 4 bases at V and 6 bases at J, leaving 4 bases unmatched. The CDR3 sequence is CASSPGLAVDTQYF. In DNA, the CDR3 is TGTGCCAGCAGCCCGGGACTAGCGGTCGATACGCAGTATTTT.

The chain combines TRBV9 with TRBJ1-3; the D is unclear. The CDR3 runs to 16 residues. Per germline, CDR1 SGDLS and CDR2 YYNGEE. V was shortened by 0 bases and J by 0 bases, with 10 bases between the two germline ends. CDR3 amino acids: CASSVGALRSGNTIYF. DNA for the CDR3: TGTGCCAGCAGCGTAGGAGCCCTCCGCTCTGGAAACACCATATATTTT. Based on the CDR3 plus reference TRBV9 and TRBJ1-3, the full variable domain is DSGVTQTPKHLITATGQRVTLRCSPRSGDLSVYWYQQSLDQGLQFLIQYYNGEERAKGNILERFSAQQFPDLHSELNLSSLELGDSALYFCASSVGALRSGNTIYFGEGSWLTVV.

The chain couples TRBV29-1 to TRBJ1-2, with D uncertain. The length of the CDR3 is 12 residues. Trimming took 7 bases from V and 5 from J, leaving 14 bases between them. Per the germline V gene, CDR1 is SQVTM and CDR2 is ANQGSEA. In nucleotides, the CDR3 is TGCAGCGCGCTCCTTGAGGGATATGGCTACACCTTC. It translates to CSALLEGYGYTF.

The rearrangement joins TRBV3-1 (or the pseudogene TRBV3-2) to TRBJ2-5; D may be TRBD1 (7 bases). The CDR3 has 17 residues. The V end was cut by 2 bases, the J end by 5 bases, with 21 bases between. The germline CDR1 and CDR2 sequences are LGHDT and YNNKEL (reference sequence). CDR3 amino acids: CASSQLRGTADRETQYF. The CDR3 DNA is TGTGCCAGCAGCCAACTCCGGGGGACAGCTGACCGGGAGACCCAGTACTTC.

V usage is TRBV28 and J usage is TRBJ1-5, with 7 nucleotides matching TRBD1. V shed 5 bases and J 5 bases; nucleotides not matched to a gene: 6. The CDR3 totals 14 residues. The germline V gene has CDR1 MDHEN and CDR2 SYDVKM. The CDR3 is CASSQGGVYQPQHF. CDR3 bases: TGTGCCAGCAGTCAGGGGGGTGTTTATCAGCCCCAGCATTTT.

The chain employs TRBV28 and TRBJ2-4; no definite D call. V was clipped by 6 bases and J by 1 base, with 16 bases between them. The CDR3 has 16 amino acids. Germline CDR1 and CDR2: MDHEN and SYDVKM. CDR3 sequence: CASSPTVGLAKNIQYF. The CDR3 nucleotides are TGTGCCAGCAGCCCAACCGTAGGCCTGGCCAAAAACATTCAGTACTTC.

With respect to this clone: Additional DNA sequences in this sample encode the identical CDR3. The chain uses TRBV18 and TRBJ1-1; D is possibly TRBD1 (5 bases). Germline V gives CDR1 KGHSH, CDR2 LQKENI. The CDR3 loop spans 13 amino acids. Trimming stripped 3 bases from V and 1 base from J, with 6 bases between. The CDR3 DNA follows: TGTGCCAGCTCACCTCAGGGGAACACTGAAGCTTTCTTT. Its translation: CASSPQGNTEAFF.

This clone has only a few counts. The same CDR3 can be traced to other DNA sequences in this sample. The chain employs TRBV27 and TRBJ1-1, with 8 bases that match TRBD1. This CDR3 has 14 amino acids. Unmatched junction bases numbered 1, after V lost 4 bases and J lost 0 bases. The germline CDR1 and CDR2 sequences are MNHEY and SMNVEV (reference sequence). DNA for the CDR3: TGTGCCAGCAGTTGGGGACAGGTGAACACTGAAGCTTTCTTT. Protein sequence: CASSWGQVNTEAFF.

The chain is built from TRBV2 and TRBJ2-1, with 11 bases that match TRBD2. CDR3 size: 15 residues. Germline V gene lookup returns CDR1 SNHLY and CDR2 FYNNEI. Germline trimming cut 7 bases from V and 6 bases from J; bases unmatched to any gene: 8. As DNA, the CDR3 is TGTGCCAGCATCCTGAGGCTAGCGGGAGGCAATGAGCAGTTCTTC. It codes for CASILRLAGGNEQFF.

This CDR3 is CASGLVVGKANTEAFF. The CDR3 DNA follows: TGTGCTAGTGGTTTGGTAGTAGGGAAGGCGAACACTGAAGCTTTCTTT. The chain recombines TRBV12-5 with TRBJ1-1; D is uncertain. The CDR3 is 16 residues long. V lost 0 bases to trimming and J lost 1 base, with 12 bases between them. Per the germline V gene, CDR1 is LGHNT and CDR2 is FRNRAP.

This rearrangement joins TRBV19 to TRBJ2-7, with TRBD2 matching 12 bases. J lost 1 base, V lost 1 base, and 5 bases had no gene match. The CDR3 sequence is 17 residues long. Germline CDR1 LNHDA, CDR2 SQIVND (reference sequence). The CDR3 region is CASSIGTSGERSYEQYF. The CDR3 nucleotides are TGTGCCAGTAGTATAGGGACTAGCGGGGAGCGGTCCTACGAGCAGTACTTC.

This sequence joins TRBV6-5 and TRBJ1-1, with 7 bases identical to TRBD1. This CDR3 is built from 14 residues. The V gene end was trimmed by 2 bases and the J gene end by 3 bases; junction bases not matched to a gene: 3. Germline CDR1 reads MNHEY; CDR2 reads SVGAGI. The CDR3 reads CASSYVDRDTEAFF. CDR3 coding DNA: TGTGCCAGCAGTTACGTCGACAGGGACACTGAAGCTTTCTTT.

In its sample, this clone was seen once. This CDR3 is CASSQTLDISTDTQYF. The CDR3 DNA sequence: TGTGCCAGCAGCCAAACTCTGGACATAAGCACAGATACGCAGTATTTT. This chain joins TRBV14 and TRBJ2-3, with D possibly being TRBD1 (5 bases). Germline V gene sequence: CDR1 SGHDN, CDR2 FVKESK. The length of the CDR3 is 16 residues. Trimming pared 2 bases from V and 0 bases from J, leaving 12 bases between.

This rearrangement joins TRBV10-3 to TRBJ1-2; D is possibly TRBD1 (5 bases). The germline V gene encodes CDR1 ENHRY and CDR2 SYGVKD. V was shortened by 10 bases and J by 7 bases, with 16 bases between the two germline ends. CDR3 size: 12 residues. The CDR3 bases are TGTGCCACCCAGACTCAGGGATCTGGCTACACCTTC. Translation: CATQTQGSGYTF.

V gene TRBV12-5 combines with J gene TRBJ2-1; 7 bases match TRBD1. The CDR3 totals 17 residues. V lost 0 bases to trimming and J lost 3 bases; unmatched junction nucleotides: 8. The germline CDR1 and CDR2 sequences are LGHNT and FRNRAP. The CDR3 is CASGLVLPGTDYNEQFF. The DNA of the CDR3 is TGTGCTAGTGGTTTGGTACTACCTGGGACAGACTACAATGAGCAGTTCTTC.

V is TRBV25-1 and J is TRBJ2-7; 10 bases align to TRBD1. This CDR3 comprises 14 residues. The germline CDR1 and CDR2 sequences are MGHDK and SYGVNS. V was clipped by 6 bases and J by 5 bases; unmatched bases: 7. In DNA, the CDR3 is TGTGCCAGCAGGGGGGACAGGGGTAGGAACGAGCAGTACTTC. The encoded protein is CASRGDRGRNEQYF.

The gene calls are TRBV28 and TRBJ1-6; D gene uncertain. The germline gives CDR1 MDHEN, CDR2 SYDVKM. The V end lost 4 bases, the J end lost 0 bases, and 10 bases lay between the germline ends. The CDR3 contains 16 residues. CDR3 loop: CASSSSLSSYNSPLHF. CDR3 nucleotides: TGTGCCAGCAGTTCCTCACTGAGCTCCTATAATTCACCCCTCCACTTT.

This chain uses TRBV10-1 with TRBJ1-5; 8 bases fit TRBD1. The CDR3 covers 13 residues. Germline trimming cut 2 bases from V and 11 bases from J; bases unmatched to any gene: 5. The germline CDR1 and CDR2 sequences are WNHNN and SYGVQD (reference sequence). The CDR3 protein is CASSEHPDRAQHF. As DNA, the CDR3 is TGCGCCAGCAGTGAGCACCCGGACAGGGCCCAGCATTTT.

The V and J genes are TRBV27 and TRBJ1-2, with TRBD1 identical over 8 bases. CDR1 is MNHEY, CDR2 SMNVEV, per germline (reference sequence). The J segment lost 7 bases and the V segment lost 2 bases, leaving 6 bases of the junction unmatched. The CDR3 sequence is 14 residues long. The CDR3 DNA is TGTGCCAGCAGTTTAACGCGGCAGGGGGCTGGCTACACCTTC. Protein: CASSLTRQGAGYTF.

The chain links TRBV20-1 to TRBJ2-7; the match to TRBD2 covers 10 bases. This CDR3 comprises 15 residues. V gave up 3 bases and J gave up 4 bases; unmatched junction bases: 9. Per germline, CDR1 DFQATT and CDR2 SNEGSKA (reference sequence). CDR3: CSASPPSGRRYEQYF. CDR3 coding DNA: TGCAGTGCTAGTCCCCCTAGCGGGAGAAGGTACGAGCAGTACTTC.